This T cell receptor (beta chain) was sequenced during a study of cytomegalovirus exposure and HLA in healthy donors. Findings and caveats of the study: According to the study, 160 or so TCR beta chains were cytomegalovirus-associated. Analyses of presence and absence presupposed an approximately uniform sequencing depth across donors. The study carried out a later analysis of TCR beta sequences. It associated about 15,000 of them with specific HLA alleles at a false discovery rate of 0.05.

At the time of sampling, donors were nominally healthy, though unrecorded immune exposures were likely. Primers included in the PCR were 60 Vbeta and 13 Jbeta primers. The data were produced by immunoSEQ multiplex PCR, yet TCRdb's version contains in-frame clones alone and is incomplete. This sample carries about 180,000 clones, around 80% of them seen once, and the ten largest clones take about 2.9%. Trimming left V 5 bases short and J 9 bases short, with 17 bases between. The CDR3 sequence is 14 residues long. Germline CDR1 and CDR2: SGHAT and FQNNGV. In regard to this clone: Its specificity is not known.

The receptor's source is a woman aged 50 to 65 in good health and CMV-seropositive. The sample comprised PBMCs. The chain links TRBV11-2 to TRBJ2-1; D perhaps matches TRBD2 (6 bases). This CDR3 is CASSNESPGGEQFF. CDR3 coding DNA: TGTGCCAGCAGCAACGAAAGCCCCGGGGGTGAGCAGTTCTTC.